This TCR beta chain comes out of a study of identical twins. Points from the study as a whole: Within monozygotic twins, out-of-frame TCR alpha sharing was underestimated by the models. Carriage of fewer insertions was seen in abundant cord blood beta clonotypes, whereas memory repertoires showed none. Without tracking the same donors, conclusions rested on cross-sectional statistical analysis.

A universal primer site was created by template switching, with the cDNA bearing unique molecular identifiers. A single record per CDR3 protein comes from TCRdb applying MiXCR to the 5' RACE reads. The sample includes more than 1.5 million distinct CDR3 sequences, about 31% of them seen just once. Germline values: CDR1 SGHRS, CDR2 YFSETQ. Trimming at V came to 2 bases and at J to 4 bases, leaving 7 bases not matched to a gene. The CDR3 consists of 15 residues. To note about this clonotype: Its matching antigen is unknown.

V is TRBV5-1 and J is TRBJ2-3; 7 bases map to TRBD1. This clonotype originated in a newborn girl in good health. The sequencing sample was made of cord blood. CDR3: CASSLTGVGSDTQYF. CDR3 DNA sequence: TGCGCCAGCAGCTTAACAGGGGTCGGATCAGATACGCAGTATTTT.